A single TCR beta chain is shown here with its context. The antigen is undetermined. CDR1 and CDR2 (germline): SGHRS, YFSETQ. The CDR3 has 15 amino acids. The ends lost 3 bases at V and 4 bases at J; junction bases unmatched: 5. These data are taken from a study of cytomegalovirus exposure and HLA in healthy donors. Sequenced by immunoSEQ multiplex PCR; TCRdb stores in-frame clones only, minus some. The table includes some 80,000 clones, approximately 96% detected once. Broader study findings: The study put roughly 160 TCR beta chains on its list as cytomegalovirus-associated.

This receptor was obtained from a woman aged 18-29 years in good health and CMV-seronegative. Sequences were obtained from PBMCs. The V call is TRBV5-1, the J call TRBJ2-3; 10 bases map to TRBD2. CDR3 DNA sequence: TGCGCCAGCAGCTCTAGCGGGAGTCGGTCAGATACGCAGTATTTT. Protein sequence: CASSSSGSRSDTQYF. The whole variable domain, remainder taken from reference TRBV5-1 and TRBJ2-3, is KAGVTQTPRYLIKTRGQQVTLSCSPISGHRSVSWYQQTPGQGLQFLFEYFSETQRNKGNFPGRFSGRQFSNSRSEMNVSTLELGDSALYLCASSSSGSRSDTQYFGPGTRLTVL.